A single sample is the source of the 31 T cell receptor beta chains below, sequenced in a study of blood T cell repertoires in COVID-19. Libraries were prepared by immunoSEQ multiplex PCR; TCRdb keeps only in-frame clonotypes and omits some of them. The data show 160,000 or so clones, approximately 85% seen once. Input material: peripheral blood. The receptor set was obtained from a woman in her forties or fifties with COVID-19, enrolled during active disease.

V is TRBV5-6 and J is TRBJ2-1; perhaps TRBD2 as D (5 bases). V lost 1 base, J lost 4 bases, and 6 bases lay in between. Germline V gene lookup returns CDR1 SGHDT and CDR2 YYEEEE. This CDR3 has 13 amino acids. The CDR3 spells CASSLREYNEQFF. CDR3 DNA: TGTGCCAGCAGCTTGCGGGAATACAATGAGCAGTTCTTC.

This chain links TRBV28 with TRBJ2-3; 7 bases fit TRBD2. The CDR3 contains 16 residues. After removal of 3 bases from V and 4 bases from J, the junction contained 10 bases not matched to a gene. Looked up from germline, CDR1 is MDHEN and CDR2 is SYDVKM. The CDR3 DNA is TGTGCCAGCAGTTTTGGTCAGGGAGGGTGGTCAGATACGCAGTATTTT. Translated: CASSFGQGGWSDTQYF. Full variable domain (rest looked up from reference TRBV28 and TRBJ2-3): DVKVTQSSRYLVKRTGEKVFLECVQDMDHENMFWYRQDPGLGLRLIYFSYDVKMKEKGDIPEGYSVSREKKERFSLILESASTNQTSMYLCASSFGQGGWSDTQYFGPGTRLTVL.

This clone was seen a few times. The chain employs TRBV14 and TRBJ1-6; possibly TRBD1 for D (5 bases). Looked up from germline, CDR1 is SGHDN and CDR2 is FVKESK. The CDR3 has 15 amino acids. The germline V and J ends were trimmed by 1 base and 13 bases, with 17 bases remaining between them. CDR3 DNA: TGTGCCAGCAGCCAAGTAGCACTGGCTGGGGCTCCCCTCCACTTT. This gives the protein CASSQVALAGAPLHF.

The rearrangement joins TRBV2 to TRBJ1-5, with D possibly being TRBD1 (5 bases). Germline assignment: CDR1 SNHLY and CDR2 FYNNEI. Trimming left V 9 bases short and J 7 bases short, with 13 bases between. The CDR3 runs to 12 residues. This CDR3 is CARRGSGQPQHF. CDR3 in DNA: TGTGCCAGGCGGGGGTCGGGGCAGCCCCAGCATTTT.

The CDR3 sequence: CASSPAGTTYNEQFF. The CDR3 DNA is TGTGCCAGCAGCCCAGCGGGGACCACGTACAATGAGCAGTTCTTC. The chain carries TRBV3-1 (or the pseudogene TRBV3-2) and TRBJ2-1, with 7 bases fitting TRBD2. V lost 4 bases to trimming and J lost 4 bases; unmatched junction nucleotides: 7. The length of the CDR3 is 15 residues. Germline V lookup: CDR1 LGHDT, CDR2 YNNKEL (reference sequence).

This rearrangement joins TRBV28 to TRBJ2-3, with TRBD1 identical over 8 bases. There are 15 residues in the CDR3. From germline, CDR1 is MDHEN and CDR2 SYDVKM. V gave up 6 bases and J gave up 2 bases; unmatched junction bases: 7. The CDR3 DNA reads TGTGCCAGCAGAGTGACAGGGGTTTTCACAGATACGCAGTATTTT. Translation gives CASRVTGVFTDTQYF.

This chain uses TRBV19 with TRBJ1-2; a possible D gene is TRBD1 (6 bases). This CDR3 has 14 residues. V was pared by 5 bases and J by 3 bases, with 13 bases between. Per germline, CDR1 LNHDA and CDR2 SQIVND (reference sequence). The CDR3 sequence is CASSRGRGDYGYTF. As DNA, the CDR3 is TGTGCCAGTAGTCGGGGCAGGGGTGACTATGGCTACACCTTC. Filled out from reference TRBV19 and TRBJ1-2, the complete variable domain reads DGGITQSPKYLFRKEGQNVTLSCEQNLNHDAMYWYRQDPGQGLRLIYYSQIVNDFQKGDIAEGYSVSREKKESFPLTVTSAQKNPTAFYLCASSRGRGDYGYTFGSGTRLTVV.

This chain links TRBV5-4 with TRBJ1-4; 7 nucleotides match TRBD1. Germline lookup yields CDR1 SGHNT and CDR2 YYREEE (reference sequence). Losses at the gene ends were 2 bases for V and 3 bases for J; bases not matched to a gene: 4. The CDR3 is made up of 15 amino acids. The CDR3 DNA is TGTGCCAGCAGCTTTAACAGGGGTGCTAATGAAAAACTGTTTTTT. Translation gives CASSFNRGANEKLFF.

The J gene is TRBJ2-2, the V gene TRBV12-3 or TRBV12-4; D not resolved. The CDR3 loop spans 13 amino acids. V was shortened by 6 bases and J by 8 bases, with 13 bases between the two germline ends. CDR3 nucleotide sequence: TGTGCCAGCAGCCCAACTTCCCGGGGGGAGCTGTTTTTT. Protein: CASSPTSRGELFF.

The V and J genes are TRBV11-2 and TRBJ2-3, with 11 bases that match TRBD1. The CDR3 loop spans 15 amino acids. Germline V gene data show CDR1 as SGHAT and CDR2 as FQNNGV. V lost 1 base to trimming and J lost 5 bases; unmatched junction nucleotides: 2. CDR3 protein: CASSLVGTGGDTQYF. CDR3 nucleotide sequence: TGTGCCAGCAGCTTAGTAGGGACAGGGGGAGATACGCAGTATTTT.

V usage is TRBV7-2 and J usage is TRBJ2-1, with D perhaps matching TRBD2 (5 bases). The germline V and J ends were trimmed by 5 bases and 12 bases, with 17 bases remaining between them. The CDR3 loop spans 13 amino acids. CDR1 is SGHTA, CDR2 FQGNSA, per germline. CDR3 DNA: TGTGCCAGCAGCCTCTCCCGGACTTTAGCGCAGTTCTTC. The encoded protein is CASSLSRTLAQFF.

J is TRBJ1-2 and V is TRBV9; a possible D gene is TRBD1 (6 bases). Germline V gene lookup returns CDR1 SGDLS and CDR2 YYNGEE. The CDR3 runs to 14 residues. V was clipped by 4 bases and J by 3 bases, with 13 bases between them. CDR3 bases: TGTGCCAGCAGCAAGAGGACAGCCGACTATGGCTACACCTTC. Translation gives CASSKRTADYGYTF.

J is TRBJ2-3 and V is TRBV5-4; TRBD1 matches 9 bases. The junction had 5 bases not matched to a gene; V was cut back by 4 bases and J by 2 bases. Germline CDR1 reads SGHNT; CDR2 reads YYREEE (reference sequence). The CDR3 contains 15 residues. CDR3 loop: CASSLRQGDTDTQYF. The CDR3 coding sequence is TGTGCCAGCAGCCTCAGACAGGGGGACACAGATACGCAGTATTTT.

This clone was seen a few times. The V and J genes are TRBV5-1 and TRBJ1-1, with D perhaps matching TRBD1 (5 bases). Germline CDR1 is SGHRS and CDR2 is YFSETQ. The CDR3 is 15 amino acids. Trimming removed 0 bases from V and 1 base from J, with 10 bases in between. CDR3 residues: CASSLAVTGNTEAFF. CDR3 DNA: TGCGCCAGCAGCTTGGCCGTCACAGGGAACACTGAAGCTTTCTTT.

This clone was seen once. Mismatch with germline at one junction end may stem from a read error. The rearrangement uses TRBV5-6 and TRBJ1-1; D gene unclear. Germline V gene sequence: CDR1 SGHDT, CDR2 YYEEEE. This CDR3 region has 11 residues. The CDR3 region is CASSSNIEAFF. CDR3 DNA: TGTGCCAGCAGCTCGAACATTGAAGCTTTCTTT.

This clone came up once. The chain has TRBV30 and TRBJ2-7, with TRBD2 matching over 10 bases. The CDR3 has 14 residues. Germline lookup yields CDR1 GTSNPN and CDR2 SVGIG (reference sequence). V lost 6 bases to trimming and J lost 0 bases; unmatched junction nucleotides: 5. CDR3 sequence reads: CACYTSGASYEQYF. Written as DNA, the CDR3 is TGTGCCTGCTATACTAGCGGGGCCTCCTACGAGCAGTACTTC.

The chain employs TRBV19 and TRBJ1-5, with D unresolved. From germline, CDR1 is LNHDA and CDR2 SQIVND (reference sequence). Trimming took 5 bases from V and 3 from J, leaving 14 bases between them. The CDR3 sequence is 15 residues long. DNA of the CDR3: TGTGCCAGTAGTCCCGGCGGGGTTGCCAATCAGCCCCAGCATTTT. Translation gives CASSPGGVANQPQHF.

This clone came up a few times. The rearrangement links TRBV6-5 to TRBJ2-7, with 8 bases identical to TRBD2. V dropped 5 bases and J dropped 2; count of bases not matched to a gene: 5. This CDR3 is 14 amino acids long. Germline CDR1 MNHEY, CDR2 SVGAGI. This chain's CDR3 is CASSREGGTYEQYF. Here the CDR3 DNA reads TGTGCCAGCAGTCGGGAGGGGGGGACCTACGAGCAGTACTTC.

There are a few counts of this clone. The CDR3 DNA sequence: TGTGCCAGCAGCGTAAGGGGGGGCTACGAGCAGTACTTC. Its protein is CASSVRGGYEQYF. The chain combines TRBV5-8 with TRBJ2-7, with D maybe TRBD2 (7 bases). Trimming removed 4 bases from V and 3 bases from J, with 11 bases in between. Per the germline V gene, CDR1 is SGHTS and CDR2 is YDEGEE. The CDR3 covers 13 residues.

The gene calls are TRBV10-3 and TRBJ2-7; 9 bases agree with TRBD1. Germline V CDR1 and CDR2: ENHRY, SYGVKD. The J segment lost 1 base and the V segment lost 6 bases, leaving 10 bases of the junction unmatched. The CDR3 length is 16 residues. The CDR3 here is CAIRHPGQGTSYEQYF. CDR3 in DNA: TGTGCCATCAGGCACCCGGGACAGGGAACTTCCTACGAGCAGTACTTC.

V is TRBV5-1 and J is TRBJ1-4, with 8 bases matching TRBD1. This CDR3 contains 15 residues. Germline-derived CDR1 and CDR2 are SGHRS and YFSETQ. Trimming at V came to 4 bases and at J to 0 bases, leaving 2 bases not matched to a gene. The CDR3 sequence: CASSRQGTTNEKLFF. CDR3 nucleotides: TGCGCCAGCAGCCGACAGGGGACAACTAATGAAAAACTGTTTTTT.

The chain joins TRBV7-3 to TRBJ2-1; 12 positions match TRBD2. The CDR3 extends over 16 amino acids. V shed 5 bases and J 9 bases; nucleotides not matched to a gene: 11. Germline V gene lookup returns CDR1 SGHTA and CDR2 FQGTGA. The DNA for the CDR3 is TGTGCCAGCAGCCCTAGCTTGACTAGCGGGGGCACTGAGCAGTTCTTC. This gives the protein CASSPSLTSGGTEQFF.

This clone was seen a single time. V gene TRBV6-5 combines with J gene TRBJ2-7, with D unresolved. The CDR3 is made up of 11 amino acids. Germline loops: CDR1 MNHEY, CDR2 SVGAGI. Trimming removed 4 bases at V and 6 bases at J, with 7 bases between. The CDR3 is CASSSPSEQYF. CDR3 DNA sequence: TGTGCCAGCAGTTCCCCCTCCGAGCAGTACTTC.

This chain links TRBV20-1 with TRBJ1-2; a possible D gene is TRBD1 (5 bases). V was shortened by 3 bases and J by 7 bases, with 15 bases between the two germline ends. The CDR3 spans 13 residues. The germline V gene has CDR1 DFQATT and CDR2 SNEGSKA (reference sequence). This chain's CDR3 is CSASIGSQGGYTF. The CDR3 nucleotides read TGCAGTGCTAGTATTGGAAGCCAGGGTGGCTACACCTTC.

This CDR3 is CASSEGQGAPEAFF. The CDR3 DNA follows: TGCGCCAGCAGCGAGGGACAGGGGGCCCCTGAAGCTTTCTTT. The rearrangement joins TRBV5-1 to TRBJ1-1, with 12 bases identical to TRBD1. The V gene end was trimmed by 4 bases and the J gene end by 6 bases; junction bases not matched to a gene: 4. Germline V lookup: CDR1 SGHRS, CDR2 YFSETQ. The CDR3 spans 14 residues.

The chain couples TRBV9 to TRBJ1-2; possibly TRBD1 for D (5 bases). Deletions cut 4 bases from V and 2 bases from J, with 12 bases between. Germline V gene sequence: CDR1 SGDLS, CDR2 YYNGEE. The CDR3 sequence is 14 residues long. The CDR3 coding sequence is TGTGCCAGCAGCCCTAGGACAACCAACTATGGCTACACCTTC. Translation: CASSPRTTNYGYTF.

This chain links TRBV25-1 with TRBJ2-7; D remains ambiguous. Germline values: CDR1 MGHDK, CDR2 SYGVNS. The CDR3 contains 13 residues. Deletions cut 7 bases from V and 0 bases from J, with 10 bases between. The CDR3 is CASNGPSSYEQYF. The CDR3, as DNA: TGTGCCAGCAATGGGCCGAGCTCCTACGAGCAGTACTTC.

The chain couples TRBV28 to TRBJ2-2; 13 bases line up with TRBD2. Germline V gene data show CDR1 as MDHEN and CDR2 as SYDVKM. CDR3 length: 15 amino acids. Trimming cost V 5 bases and J 6 bases; bases outside gene matches: 3. This chain's CDR3 is CASSDTSGGAGELFF. In nucleotides, the CDR3 is TGTGCCAGCAGTGACACTAGCGGGGGGGCCGGGGAGCTGTTTTTT.

This chain's CDR3 is CAIGTPLAGALNTGELFF. The CDR3 nucleotides read TGTGCCATAGGAACCCCACTAGCGGGGGCCTTGAACACCGGGGAGCTGTTTTTT. The genes are TRBV10-3 and TRBJ2-2; 11 bases are shared with TRBD2. The V segment lost 9 bases and the J segment 1 base; nucleotides outside the gene matches: 13. Germline V gives CDR1 ENHRY, CDR2 SYGVKD. The length of the CDR3 is 18 residues.

The rearrangement links TRBV3-1 (or the pseudogene TRBV3-2) to TRBJ2-7, with TRBD1 as a possible D gene (6 bases). CDR1 is LGHDT, CDR2 YNNKEL, per germline (reference sequence). The CDR3 covers 13 residues. V was trimmed by 2 bases and J by 6 bases, leaving 11 bases between them. The CDR3 DNA reads TGTGCCAGCAGCCAAACAGGGATCGGCGAGCAGTACTTC. This encodes CASSQTGIGEQYF.

The V call is TRBV18, the J call TRBJ2-3; 11 bases map to TRBD2. The CDR3 length is 17 residues. V lost 3 bases, J lost 4 bases, and 9 bases stayed unmatched. Germline values: CDR1 KGHSH, CDR2 LQKENI. CDR3: CASSPVAGGPWADTQYF. The CDR3 DNA reads as TGTGCCAGCTCACCCGTAGCGGGGGGGCCTTGGGCAGATACGCAGTATTTT.